This TCR beta chain was identified in a study of blood T cells in healthy people across ages. Peripheral blood was drawn, 7.5 to 10 milliliters per donor. Then a second PCR, running roughly 7 to 11 cycles, was carried out with a sample-barcoded 5' primer and a J-beta primer mix. The authors tagged each cDNA molecule using a template-switch adaptor with 12 random nucleotides. One entry per CDR3 protein results from TCRdb running MiXCR on the 5' RACE reads. The sample contains fewer than 1,000,000 distinct CDR3 sequences, about 45% of which appear only once. This clonotype has a count of ten or more. This CDR3 region has 15 residues. The V segment lost 1 base and the J segment 4 bases; nucleotides outside the gene matches: 5. Per the germline V gene, CDR1 is SGHTA and CDR2 is FQGNSA.

This receptor was taken from a man older than 75 in good health. Material for sequencing was blood. The genes are TRBV7-2 and TRBJ2-7; 9 bases match TRBD2. The CDR3 spells CASSLGTSERYEQYF. CDR3 DNA sequence: TGTGCCAGCAGCTTAGGGACTAGCGAGAGGTACGAGCAGTACTTC.